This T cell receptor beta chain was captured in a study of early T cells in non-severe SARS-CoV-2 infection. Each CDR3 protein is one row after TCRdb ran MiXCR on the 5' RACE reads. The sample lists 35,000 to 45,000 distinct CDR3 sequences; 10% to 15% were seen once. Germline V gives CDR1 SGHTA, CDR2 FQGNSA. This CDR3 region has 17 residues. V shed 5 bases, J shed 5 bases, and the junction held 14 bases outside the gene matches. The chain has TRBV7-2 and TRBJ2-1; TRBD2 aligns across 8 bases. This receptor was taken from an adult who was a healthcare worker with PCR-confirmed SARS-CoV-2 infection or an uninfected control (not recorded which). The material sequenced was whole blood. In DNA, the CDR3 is TGTGCCAGCAGCCTAAGGGCGGGGACTAGTGTCCACAATGAGCAGTTCTTC. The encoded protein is CASSLRAGTSVHNEQFF.